This TCR beta chain is drawn from a study of T cell clusters in autoimmune cytopenias. Study-wide results and limits: TRB repertoire shifts in secondary cytopenia and chronic lymphocytic leukemia mostly reflected lymphoma, not autoimmunity.

TRB rearrangements were amplified by touch-down multiplex PCR with mixed TRB-A/B primers. From its re-call of the multiplex PCR reads, TCRdb lists each CDR3 protein once, without DNA. This repertoire includes about 4,100 distinct CDR3 sequences. This clonotype is labeled medium-sized based on frequency. Its antigen remains unknown. This CDR3 region has 14 residues. Germline V lookup: CDR1 LNHDA, CDR2 SQIVND (reference sequence). TRB amplification used approximately 250 ng of peripheral blood genomic DNA. These records were also assigned to another study, of T cell repertoires in aging, cancer and after chemotherapy. Turning to that study: Compared with age-matched healthy donors, untreated hematological or solid cancer patients showed higher blood TCR clonality. Healthy donors lost TCR diversity with age mainly through richness, cancer patients through richness and evenness.

The chain has TRBV19 and TRBJ1-6. The sequence came from a human donor in good health. The source material was peripheral blood. The CDR3 loop is CASSIQRGNSPLHF.